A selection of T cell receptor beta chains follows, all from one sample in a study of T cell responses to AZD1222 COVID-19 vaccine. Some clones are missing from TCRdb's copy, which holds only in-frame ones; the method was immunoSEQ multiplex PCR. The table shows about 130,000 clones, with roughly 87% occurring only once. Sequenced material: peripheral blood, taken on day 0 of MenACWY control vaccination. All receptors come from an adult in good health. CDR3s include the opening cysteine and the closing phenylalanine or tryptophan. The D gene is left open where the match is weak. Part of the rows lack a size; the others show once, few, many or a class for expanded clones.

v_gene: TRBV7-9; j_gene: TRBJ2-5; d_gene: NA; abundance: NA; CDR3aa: CASSPEPGVVTQYF; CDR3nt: TGTGCCAGCAGTCCCGAACCGGGAGTGGTGACCCAGTACTTC
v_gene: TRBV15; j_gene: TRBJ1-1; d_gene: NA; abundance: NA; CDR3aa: CATSRNVVLNTEAFF; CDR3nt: TGTGCCACCAGCAGAAACGTAGTTTTGAACACTGAAGCTTTCTTT
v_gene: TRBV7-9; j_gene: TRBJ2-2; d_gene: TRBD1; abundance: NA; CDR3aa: CASSSIGQGAVGELFF; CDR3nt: TGTGCCAGCAGCTCTATAGGACAGGGAGCTGTCGGGGAGCTGTTTTTT
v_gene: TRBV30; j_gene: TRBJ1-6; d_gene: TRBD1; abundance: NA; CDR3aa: CAWSVGTAGPLALHF; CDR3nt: TGTGCCTGGAGTGTTGGGACAGCCGGACCGTTGGCCCTCCACTTT
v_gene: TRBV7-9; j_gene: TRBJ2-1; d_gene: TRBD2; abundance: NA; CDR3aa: CASTMGTSGDDEQFF; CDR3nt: TGTGCCAGCACCATGGGGACTAGCGGGGATGATGAGCAGTTCTTC
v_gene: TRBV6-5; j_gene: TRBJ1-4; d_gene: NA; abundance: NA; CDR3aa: CASSPGAREKLFF; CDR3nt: TGTGCCAGCAGCCCAGGGGCGAGAGAAAAACTGTTTTTT
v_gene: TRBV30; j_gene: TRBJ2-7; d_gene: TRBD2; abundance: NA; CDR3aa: CAWRFSGSSYEQYF; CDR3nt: TGTGCCTGGAGGTTTAGCGGGAGTTCCTACGAGCAGTACTTC
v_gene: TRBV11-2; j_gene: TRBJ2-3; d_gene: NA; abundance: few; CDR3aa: CASSLDYVGDTQYF; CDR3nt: TGTGCCAGCAGCTTAGATTATGTGGGGGATACGCAGTATTTT
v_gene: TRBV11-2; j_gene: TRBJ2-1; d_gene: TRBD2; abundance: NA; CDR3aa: CASSPRTSGGRNEQFF; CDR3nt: TGTGCCAGCAGCCCGAGGACTAGCGGGGGGAGGAATGAGCAGTTCTTC
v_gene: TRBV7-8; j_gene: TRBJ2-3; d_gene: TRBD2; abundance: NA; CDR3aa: CASSLIGGTSRTRTSTDTQYF; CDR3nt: TGTGCCAGCAGCTTGATCGGGGGGACTAGCCGAACCCGTACTAGCACAGATACGCAGTATTTT
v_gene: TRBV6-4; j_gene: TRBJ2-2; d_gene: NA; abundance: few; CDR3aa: CASKAGDTGELFF; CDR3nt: TGTGCCAGCAAAGCAGGGGACACCGGGGAGCTGTTTTTT
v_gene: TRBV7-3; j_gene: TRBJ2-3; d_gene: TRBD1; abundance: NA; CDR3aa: CASIQGFGTDTQYF; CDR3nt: TGTGCCAGCATACAGGGGTTTGGGACAGATACGCAGTATTTT
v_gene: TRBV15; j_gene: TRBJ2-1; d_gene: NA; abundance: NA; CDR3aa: CATSRPRAGAYNEQFF; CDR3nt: TGTGCCACCAGCAGACCCCGGGCAGGGGCATACAATGAGCAGTTCTTC
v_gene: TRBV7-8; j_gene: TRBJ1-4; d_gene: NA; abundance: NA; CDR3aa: CASSLETFESMFF; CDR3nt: TGTGCCAGCAGCCTAGAGACTTTTGAGTCCATGTTTTTT
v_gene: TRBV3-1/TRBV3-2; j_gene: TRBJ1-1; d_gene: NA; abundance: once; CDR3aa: CASSQNPGGTEAFF; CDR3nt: TGTGCCAGCAGCCAAAACCCGGGAGGGACTGAAGCTTTCTTT
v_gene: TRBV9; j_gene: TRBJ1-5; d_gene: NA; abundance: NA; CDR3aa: CASSVERGSPQHF; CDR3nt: TGTGCCAGCAGCGTAGAGAGGGGTTCGCCCCAGCATTTT
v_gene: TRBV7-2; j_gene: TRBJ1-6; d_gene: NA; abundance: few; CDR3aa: CASSLVPRSGSPLHF; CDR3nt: TGTGCCAGCAGCTTAGTTCCCAGGTCCGGTTCACCCCTCCACTTT
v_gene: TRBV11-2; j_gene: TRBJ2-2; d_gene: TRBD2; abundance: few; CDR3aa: CASRRTSGRRTGELFF; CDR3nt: TGTGCCAGCAGACGGACTAGCGGGAGGCGCACCGGGGAGCTGTTTTTT